The text below deals with one T cell receptor beta chain. The CDR3 has 13 residues. The V gene end was trimmed by 3 bases and the J gene end by 7 bases; junction bases not matched to a gene: 3. In germline, CDR1 is SEHNR, CDR2 FQNEAQ (reference sequence). The data were obtained in a study of Ad26.COV2.S vaccination and SARS-CoV-2 variants. This sample's treatment: around 19 received Ad26.COV2.S at low or high dose, single or two shots; 5 received placebo; per-sample allocation not given. It was on day 63 after the first vaccine or placebo injection that samples were taken. Some clones are missing from TCRdb's copy, which holds only in-frame ones; the method was immunoSEQ multiplex PCR. The top ten clones hold more than 1.5% of a sample with about 390,000 clones, 92% of them seen once.

The sample consisted of peripheral blood, taken in a trial of Ad26.COV2.S vaccine versus placebo. The sequence was collected from a person between 18 and 60 years old who received the Ad26.COV2.S COVID-19 vaccine or a placebo. The chain joins TRBV7-9 to TRBJ1-5; 7 bases map to TRBD1. The CDR3 sequence is CASSLQGEQPQHF. Written as DNA, the CDR3 is TGTGCCAGCAGCTTGCAGGGGGAACAGCCCCAGCATTTT.